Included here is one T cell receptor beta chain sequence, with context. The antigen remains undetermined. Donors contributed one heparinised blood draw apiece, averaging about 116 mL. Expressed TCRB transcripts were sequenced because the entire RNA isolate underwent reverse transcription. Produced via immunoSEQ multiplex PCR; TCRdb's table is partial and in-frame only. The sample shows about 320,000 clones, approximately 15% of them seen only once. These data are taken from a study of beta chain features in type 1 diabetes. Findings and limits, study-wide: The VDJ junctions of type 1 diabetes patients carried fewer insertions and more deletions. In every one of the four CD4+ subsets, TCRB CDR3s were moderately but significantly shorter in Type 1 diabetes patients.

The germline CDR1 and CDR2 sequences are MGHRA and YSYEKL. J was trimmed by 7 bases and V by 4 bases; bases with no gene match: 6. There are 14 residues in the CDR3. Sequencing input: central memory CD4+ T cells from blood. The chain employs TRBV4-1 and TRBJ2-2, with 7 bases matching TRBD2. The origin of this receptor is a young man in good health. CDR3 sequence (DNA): TGCGCCAGCAGCCTCCAGAGCGGGGACGGGGAGCTGTTTTTT. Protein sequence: CASSLQSGDGELFF.